A single sample is the source of the 18 T cell receptor beta chains below, sequenced in a study of blood T cell repertoires in COVID-19 (dated by TCRdb to about 2020). Receptor libraries were prepared by the immunoSEQ multiplex PCR assay. As stored in TCRdb, this immuneACCESS dataset retains in-frame rearrangements with V and J assigned. A fraction of the clones does not appear; measured against another copy, unresolved V genes explain less than half of the discrepancy, and the remainder lacks a known reason. For this sample there are approximately 120,000 clones; around 90% appear just once. The ten most abundant clones make up around 1.1% of the sample. The material sequenced was peripheral blood. These receptors came from a human donor in a cohort sampled during active COVID-19.

The rearrangement joins TRBV7-2 to TRBJ2-7, with TRBD2 matching 10 bases. CDR1 and CDR2 from the germline V gene are SGHTA and FQGNSA. V was clipped by 5 bases and J by 3 bases; unmatched bases: 7. This CDR3 is 15 amino acids long. In nucleotides, the CDR3 is TGTGCCAGCAGCCCGAGCGGGAGGGCTAACTACGAGCAGTACTTC. Translated: CASSPSGRANYEQYF.

This rearrangement joins TRBV7-2 to TRBJ1-1; 7 nucleotides agree with TRBD1. V was clipped by 5 bases and J by 1 base; unmatched bases: 4. Germline-derived CDR1 and CDR2 are SGHTA and FQGNSA. The CDR3 is made up of 14 amino acids. CDR3 in DNA: TGTGCCAGCAGCCTCCGGGACAGGAACACTGAAGCTTTCTTT. Translation gives CASSLRDRNTEAFF.

The genes are TRBV2 and TRBJ1-2; 8 bases align to TRBD1. The CDR3 covers 18 residues. The V and J ends lost 4 bases and 2 bases, in that order; junction bases with no gene match: 15. Germline CDR1 reads SNHLY; CDR2 reads FYNNEI. CDR3 DNA: TGTGCCAGCAGTGGAGACAGGGGCCTCGGCTTGAGCAACTATGGCTACACCTTC. Its translation: CASSGDRGLGLSNYGYTF. Combining the CDR3 with reference TRBV2 and TRBJ1-2 gives the whole variable domain EPEVTQTPSHQVTQMGQEVILRCVPISNHLYFYWYRQILGQKVEFLVSFYNNEISEKSEIFDDQFSVERPDGSNFTLKIRSTKLEDSAMYFCASSGDRGLGLSNYGYTFGSGTRLTVV.

This sequence joins TRBV19 and TRBJ1-1; 7 bases map to TRBD1. Looked up from germline, CDR1 is LNHDA and CDR2 is SQIVND (reference sequence). Trimming took 2 bases from V and 1 from J; bases not matched to a gene: 4. The CDR3 loop spans 15 amino acids. The CDR3 nucleotides read TGTGCCAGTAGTATACGTCAGGGGGGGAACACTGAAGCTTTCTTT. Amino acids: CASSIRQGGNTEAFF. The entire variable domain, with the rest obtained from reference TRBV19 and TRBJ1-1, is as follows: DGGITQSPKYLFRKEGQNVTLSCEQNLNHDAMYWYRQDPGQGLRLIYYSQIVNDFQKGDIAEGYSVSREKKESFPLTVTSAQKNPTAFYLCASSIRQGGNTEAFFGQGTRLTVV.

The chain links TRBV6-5 to TRBJ1-1, with D perhaps matching TRBD1 (5 bases). CDR3 length: 13 amino acids. CDR1 is MNHEY and CDR2 is SVGAGI in the germline V gene. V lost 6 bases to trimming and J lost 4 bases, with 12 bases between them. CDR3 in DNA: TGTGCCAGCAGACTCGGGGGGAGCACTGAAGCTTTCTTT. This sequence encodes CASRLGGSTEAFF.

V usage is TRBV6-5 and J usage is TRBJ1-1; 7 bases match TRBD1. There are 14 residues in the CDR3. Trimming removed 7 bases from V and 3 bases from J; junction bases left unmatched: 8. Germline V lookup: CDR1 MNHEY, CDR2 SVGAGI. The CDR3 here is CASNTGGGYTEAFF. The CDR3 region has the DNA TGTGCCAGCAACACGGGAGGGGGCTACACTGAAGCTTTCTTT.

The genes are TRBV5-1 and TRBJ2-5, with 8 positions matching TRBD1. With V trimmed by 1 base and J by 4 bases, 3 bases remained unmatched. Germline CDR1 reads SGHRS; CDR2 reads YFSETQ. The CDR3 sequence is 14 residues long. Here the CDR3 DNA reads TGCGCCAGCAGCTTGTGGCAGGGGGCAGAGACCCAGTACTTC. It translates to CASSLWQGAETQYF. Variable domain in full (rest from reference TRBV5-1 and TRBJ2-5): KAGVTQTPRYLIKTRGQQVTLSCSPISGHRSVSWYQQTPGQGLQFLFEYFSETQRNKGNFPGRFSGRQFSNSRSEMNVSTLELGDSALYLCASSLWQGAETQYFGPGTRLLVL.

This rearrangement joins TRBV24-1 to TRBJ2-7, with 8 bases fitting TRBD1. V was clipped by 9 bases and J by 6 bases; unmatched bases: 9. The germline CDR1 and CDR2 sequences are KGHDR and SFDVKD. This CDR3 region has 13 residues. The CDR3 loop reads CATPGQGISEQYF. The CDR3 region has the DNA TGTGCCACCCCTGGACAGGGTATCTCCGAGCAGTACTTC.

The chain uses TRBV3-1 (or the pseudogene TRBV3-2) and TRBJ2-3; the match to TRBD2 covers 8 bases. J lost 2 bases, V lost 2 bases, and 3 bases had no gene match. Germline CDR1 is LGHDT and CDR2 is YNNKEL (reference sequence). There are 15 residues in the CDR3. The CDR3 reads CASSQPGLDTDTQYF. CDR3 sequence (DNA): TGTGCCAGCAGCCAACCGGGACTAGACACAGATACGCAGTATTTT.

The genes are TRBV12-5 and TRBJ1-1, with D perhaps TRBD1 (5 bases). This CDR3 has 12 amino acids. V was trimmed by 6 bases and J by 6 bases, leaving 11 bases between them. Germline V gene sequence: CDR1 LGHNT, CDR2 FRNRAP. The CDR3 nucleotides read TGTGCTAGTGGGTATGGAGGGGCTGAAGCTTTCTTT. This encodes CASGYGGAEAFF.

This chain uses TRBV20-1 with TRBJ2-1; 8 positions match TRBD2. V trimming: 3 bases; J trimming: 8 bases; junction bases outside the gene matches: 9. There are 14 residues in the CDR3. Germline V lookup: CDR1 DFQATT, CDR2 SNEGSKA (reference sequence). CDR3 amino acids: CSASKLAGGDEQFF. The CDR3 DNA is TGCAGTGCTAGTAAGTTGGCGGGAGGCGATGAGCAGTTCTTC.

CDR3 amino acids: CASSVAVGGYEQYF. The CDR3 DNA is TGTGCCAGCAGCGTTGCCGTAGGGGGCTACGAGCAGTACTTC. The chain joins TRBV9 to TRBJ2-7; D is possibly TRBD1 (6 bases). The CDR3 contains 14 residues. Per the germline V gene, CDR1 is SGDLS and CDR2 is YYNGEE. V dropped 2 bases and J dropped 3 bases, with 12 bases sitting between them.

Concerning this clone itself: At one of its ends the junction is not consistent with the germline gene, which may arise from a read error. V gene TRBV5-4 combines with J gene TRBJ2-1; TRBD2 matches 11 bases. The CDR3 sequence is 15 residues long. Germline V gene lookup returns CDR1 SGHNT and CDR2 YYREEE (reference sequence). The DNA of the CDR3 is TGTGCCAGCAGCGGGACTAGCGGCTCCTCCAATGAGCAGTTCTTC. Translation gives CASSGTSGSSNEQFF.

This clone was observed a handful of times. This chain uses TRBV2 with TRBJ1-5, with D tentatively TRBD1 (5 bases). Germline V gene sequence: CDR1 SNHLY, CDR2 FYNNEI. V was pared by 8 bases and J by 4 bases, with 12 bases between. This CDR3 contains 13 residues. Written as DNA, the CDR3 is TGTGCCAGCGGGCAGGAGGGGAATCAGCCCCAGCATTTT. Its translation: CASGQEGNQPQHF.

This sequence joins TRBV19 and TRBJ2-7; 7 bases match TRBD2. The germline V gene encodes CDR1 LNHDA and CDR2 SQIVND (reference sequence). The CDR3 loop spans 14 amino acids. With V trimmed by 1 base and J by 3 bases, 3 bases remained unmatched. The CDR3 DNA is TGTGCCAGTAGTATAGGACTAGCCCACTACGAGCAGTACTTC. Translating gives CASSIGLAHYEQYF.

This rearrangement joins TRBV6-1 to TRBJ2-2; 7 bases agree with TRBD2. With V trimmed by 8 bases and J by 1 base, 13 bases remained unmatched. Germline CDR1 reads MNHNS; CDR2 reads SASEGT. The CDR3 consists of 17 residues. In DNA form, the CDR3 reads TGTGCCAGCTGTGGGCTGTGGGGCGGGGGGAACACCGGGGAGCTGTTTTTT. Translating gives CASCGLWGGGNTGELFF.

This chain connects TRBV28 to TRBJ2-5; a weak D match, TRBD1 (6 bases). CDR3 size: 13 residues. Trimming removed 4 bases from V and 7 bases from J, with 13 bases in between. Germline assignment: CDR1 MDHEN and CDR2 SYDVKM. The CDR3 DNA sequence: TGTGCCAGCAGTTACAGGGCCCAGGGGACCCAGTACTTC. It yields the protein CASSYRAQGTQYF.

V and J are TRBV7-6 and TRBJ2-3; possible D gene TRBD1, 5 bases. V lost 1 base and J lost 2, with 7 bases in between. Germline V gene lookup returns CDR1 SGHVS and CDR2 FNYEAQ. The CDR3 contains 14 residues. The CDR3 DNA sequence: TGTGCCAGCAGCTTAGGCAGGGCCACAGATACGCAGTATTTT. Translation gives CASSLGRATDTQYF.